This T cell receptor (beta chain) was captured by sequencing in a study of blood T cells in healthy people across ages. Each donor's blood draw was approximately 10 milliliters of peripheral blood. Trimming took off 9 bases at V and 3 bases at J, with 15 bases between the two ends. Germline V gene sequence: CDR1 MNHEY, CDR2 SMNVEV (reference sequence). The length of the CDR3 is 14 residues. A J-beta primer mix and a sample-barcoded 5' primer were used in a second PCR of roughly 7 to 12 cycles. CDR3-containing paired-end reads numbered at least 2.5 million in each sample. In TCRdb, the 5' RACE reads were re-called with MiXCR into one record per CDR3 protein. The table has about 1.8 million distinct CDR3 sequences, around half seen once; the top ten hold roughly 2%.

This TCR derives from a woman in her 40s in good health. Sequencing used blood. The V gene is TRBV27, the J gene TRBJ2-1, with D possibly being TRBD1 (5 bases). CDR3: CASGLGPYYNEQFF. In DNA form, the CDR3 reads TGTGCCAGTGGCCTGGGGCCCTACTACAATGAGCAGTTCTTC.